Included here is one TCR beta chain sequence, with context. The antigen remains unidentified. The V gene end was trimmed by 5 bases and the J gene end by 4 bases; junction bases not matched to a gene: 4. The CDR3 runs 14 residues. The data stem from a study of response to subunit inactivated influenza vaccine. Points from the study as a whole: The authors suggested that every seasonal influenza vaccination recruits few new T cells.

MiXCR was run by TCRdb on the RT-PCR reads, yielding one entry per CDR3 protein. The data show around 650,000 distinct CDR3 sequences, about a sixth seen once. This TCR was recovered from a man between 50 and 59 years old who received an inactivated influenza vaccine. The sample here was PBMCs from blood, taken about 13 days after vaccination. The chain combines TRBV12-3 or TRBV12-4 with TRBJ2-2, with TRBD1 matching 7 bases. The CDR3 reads CASSRGLVTGELFF. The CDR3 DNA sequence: TGTGCCAGCAGTAGGGGGCTTGTCACCGGGGAGCTGTTTTTT.